Shown below are 15 T cell receptor beta chains from a single sample sequenced in a study of CD8+CD57+ T cells in acquired aplastic anemia. The TCR beta profiling, which covered VDJ combination and CDR3 sequence, was carried out using genomic DNA as the template. TCRdb used MiXCR to reprocess the reads, holding one entry per CDR3 protein. The repertoire has about 180,000 distinct CDR3 sequences, around half of them found once; the top ten carry around 2.7%. Sequences were obtained from sorted CD4+, CD8+, or CD8+CD57+ T cells (not recorded which) from PBMCs. These receptors were obtained from a human donor in good health.

The chain has TRBV19 and TRBJ1-1; D is uncertain. Germline assignment: CDR1 LNHDA and CDR2 SQIVND (reference sequence). V lost 1 base to trimming and J lost 1 base, with 7 bases between them. This CDR3 is built from 14 residues. CDR3 coding DNA: TGTGCCAGTAGTATAGGGGCGGGGAACACTGAAGCTTTCTTT. Translated: CASSIGAGNTEAFF.

This clonotype occurred once. The chain recombines TRBV4-2 with TRBJ2-1; TRBD2 agrees at 7 bases. Germline V gives CDR1 LGHNA, CDR2 YNFKEQ. V lost 4 bases and J lost 3; bases outside the gene matches: 6. The CDR3 is made up of 15 amino acids. CDR3 amino acids: CASSPGSGNYNEQFF. The DNA for the CDR3 is TGTGCCAGCAGCCCGGGCAGCGGGAACTACAATGAGCAGTTCTTC.

V usage is TRBV4-3 and J usage is TRBJ1-6; 7 bases map to TRBD1. Germline V gene data show CDR1 as LGHNA and CDR2 as YSLEER. This CDR3 comprises 16 residues. V shed 5 bases, J shed 0 bases, and the junction held 4 bases outside the gene matches. DNA for the CDR3: TGCGCCAGCAGCTCCAGGGGGACCTCCTATAATTCACCCCTCCACTTT. This translates into CASSSRGTSYNSPLHF.

This clonotype was recorded many times. The rearrangement links TRBV19 to TRBJ2-3, with a possible D match to TRBD1 (6 bases). The CDR3 loop spans 16 amino acids. The germline CDR1 and CDR2 sequences are LNHDA and SQIVND (reference sequence). V was cut by 6 bases and J by 1 base, with 17 bases left in between. Here the CDR3 reads CASRLVGGGGTDTQYF. The CDR3, as DNA: TGTGCCAGTAGACTGGTTGGGGGCGGAGGCACAGATACGCAGTATTTT.

The chain employs TRBV9 and TRBJ1-2, with TRBD1 matching 9 bases. Germline CDR1 is SGDLS and CDR2 is YYNGEE. There are 15 residues in the CDR3. The J segment lost 10 bases and the V segment lost 4 bases, leaving 14 bases of the junction unmatched. CDR3 DNA: TGTGCCAGCAGCCCTCCCCCCGGGACAGGGAGTACCTACACCTTC. Translating gives CASSPPPGTGSTYTF.

This clonotype was seen a few times. The chain is built from TRBV6-5 and TRBJ2-1; 9 nucleotides line up with TRBD2. V lost 3 bases to trimming and J lost 6 bases; unmatched junction nucleotides: 6. Germline-derived CDR1 and CDR2 are MNHEY and SVGAGI. The CDR3 contains 15 residues. The chain's CDR3 is CASSYWREGLNEQFF. The DNA for the CDR3 is TGTGCCAGCAGTTATTGGCGGGAGGGCCTCAATGAGCAGTTCTTC.

This clonotype was seen a handful of times. This sequence joins TRBV11-2 and TRBJ2-6; D call uncertain. The V gene lost 4 bases and the J gene lost 0 bases, with 10 bases spanning the gap. There are 16 residues in the CDR3. CDR1 SGHAT and CDR2 FQNNGV come from the germline V gene. CDR3 residues: CASSSRKISGANVLTF. CDR3 in DNA: TGTGCCAGCAGCTCCCGGAAAATCTCTGGGGCCAACGTCCTGACTTTC.

The genes are TRBV19 and TRBJ2-7; 8 bases agree with TRBD2. The CDR3 spans 15 residues. In germline, CDR1 is LNHDA, CDR2 SQIVND (reference sequence). Trimming at V came to 5 bases and at J to 3 bases, leaving 9 bases not matched to a gene. The CDR3 is CASSPTGGRGYEQYF. DNA of the CDR3: TGTGCCAGTAGTCCCACGGGAGGGAGGGGCTACGAGCAGTACTTC.

This clonotype has more than one count but fewer than ten. The J gene is TRBJ2-7, the V gene TRBV12-3 or TRBV12-4; TRBD1 matches 10 bases. J was trimmed by 4 bases and V by 7 bases; bases with no gene match: 7. The CDR3 is 14 residues long. The CDR3 loop reads CASKEDRGGYEQYF. CDR3 sequence (DNA): TGTGCCAGCAAGGAGGACAGGGGGGGTTACGAGCAGTACTTC.

This clonotype was seen repeatedly, ten times or more. This chain joins TRBV24-1 and TRBJ1-5, with unresolved D. The CDR3 consists of 12 residues. Per germline, CDR1 KGHDR and CDR2 SFDVKD. The ends were cut back, 3 bases at V and 3 bases at J, with 2 bases in the middle. In nucleotides, the CDR3 is TGTGCCACCAGTGATCCCAATCAGCCCCAGCATTTT. Amino acid sequence: CATSDPNQPQHF.

This clonotype was seen many times. The chain carries TRBV20-1 and TRBJ1-1, with D unclear. The V end was cut by 8 bases, the J end by 3 bases, with 19 bases between. This CDR3 contains 14 residues. CDR1 and CDR2 (germline): DFQATT, SNEGSKA (reference sequence). The CDR3 spells CSTPKSAYDTEAFF. In nucleotides, the CDR3 is TGCAGTACCCCTAAGTCCGCTTATGACACTGAAGCTTTCTTT.

This clonotype was counted ten times or more. The V gene is TRBV2, the J gene TRBJ1-4; TRBD1 agrees at 9 bases. There are 14 residues in the CDR3. From germline, CDR1 is SNHLY and CDR2 FYNNEI. With V trimmed by 7 bases and J by 5 bases, 5 bases remained unmatched. CDR3: CASTGTGLNEKLFF. CDR3 bases: TGTGCCAGCACCGGGACAGGGTTAAATGAAAAACTGTTTTTT.

This clonotype appeared many times. The chain uses TRBV7-2 and TRBJ2-1; the match to TRBD2 covers 13 bases. CDR3 length equals 14 residues. The ends lost 1 base at V and 10 bases at J; junction bases unmatched: 1. Germline CDR1 is SGHTA and CDR2 is FQGNSA. The CDR3 DNA reads TGTGCCAGCAGCTTAGTGGGACTAGCGGGAGAGCAGTTCTTC. Protein sequence: CASSLVGLAGEQFF.

Written as DNA, the CDR3 is TGTGCCAGCAGCTTAGGTGCCCGTGGGCAGTATTTT. The encoded protein is CASSLGARGQYF. The chain has TRBV7-9 and TRBJ2-3, with D unclear. Germline V gives CDR1 SEHNR, CDR2 FQNEAQ (reference sequence). This CDR3 comprises 12 residues. The V gene lost 1 base and the J gene lost 11 bases, with 10 bases spanning the gap.

The chain is built from TRBV5-1 and TRBJ1-2; no firm D call. The CDR3 consists of 13 residues. Trimming cost V 1 base and J 6 bases, with 10 bases left between them. CDR1 is SGHRS and CDR2 is YFSETQ in the germline V gene. The CDR3 DNA sequence: TGCGCCAGCAGCTTGCGCGCGGGAGATGGCTACACCTTC. Translating it yields CASSLRAGDGYTF.